The rows below give T cell receptor beta chains drawn from one sample of a study of T cell responses to AZD1222 COVID-19 vaccine. Clones were read by immunoSEQ multiplex PCR, and TCRdb kept only the in-frame ones, dropping some. Here the sample spans 100,000 to 150,000 clones, more than 75% being singletons. Sequencing used peripheral blood, obtained on day 0 of AZD1222 vaccination. These receptors all stem from an adult in good health. CDR3s include the opening cysteine and the closing phenylalanine or tryptophan. The D gene is left open where the match is weak. Rows may omit the clone size; those that give it use once, few, many or a size class.

TRBV27	TRBJ2-7	TRBD1	-	CASSLQGEYREQYF	TGTGCCAGCAGTTTACAGGGGGAATATCGCGAGCAGTACTTC
TRBV5-4	TRBJ1-5	-	-	CASSLGFDQPQHF	TGTGCCAGCAGCTTGGGTTTTGATCAGCCCCAGCATTTT
TRBV7-9	TRBJ1-2	TRBD1	-	CASSLGTGRNYGYTF	TGTGCCAGCAGCTTAGGGACAGGACGCAACTATGGCTACACCTTC
TRBV27	TRBJ1-1	TRBD1	-	CASSLGTGLVEAFF	TGTGCCAGCAGTTTAGGGACAGGGCTTGTCGAAGCTTTCTTT
TRBV14	TRBJ1-1	-	-	CASRSAQSYTEAFF	TGTGCCAGCAGGAGCGCGCAGTCTTACACTGAAGCTTTCTTT
TRBV3-1/TRBV3-2	TRBJ1-5	TRBD1	-	CGASTGANQPQHF	TGTGGTGCTTCCACAGGGGCCAATCAGCCCCAGCATTTT
TRBV5-1	TRBJ2-6	-	few	CASSLEGVAGANVLTF	TGCGCCAGCAGCTTGGAGGGGGTGGCTGGGGCCAACGTCCTGACTTTC
TRBV24-1	TRBJ2-7	-	-	CATSDRVTYEQYF	TGTGCCACCAGTGACAGGGTGACCTACGAGCAGTACTTC
TRBV6-4	TRBJ2-1	TRBD1	-	CASSGGGPGNEQFF	TGTGCCAGCAGTGGAGGGGGCCCAGGAAATGAGCAGTTCTTC
TRBV5-6	TRBJ2-2	-	-	CASSPYRVETGELFF	TGTGCCAGCAGCCCCTACAGGGTCGAGACCGGGGAGCTGTTTTTT
TRBV2	TRBJ2-2	-	once	CASSADSKTGELFF	TGTGCCAGCAGTGCGGACAGCAAAACCGGGGAGCTGTTTTTT
TRBV6-2/TRBV6-3	TRBJ2-3	TRBD1	-	CASSHRGQGTDTQYF	TGTGCCAGCAGTCATCGGGGACAGGGAACAGATACGCAGTATTTT
TRBV19	TRBJ2-2	TRBD2	once	CASSGKAPGLAGPNTGELFF	TGTGCCAGTAGCGGTAAGGCACCGGGACTAGCGGGACCGAACACCGGGGAGCTGTTTTTT
TRBV6-2/TRBV6-3	TRBJ1-2	TRBD1	-	CASSQTGGLGYTF	TGTGCCAGCAGCCAAACAGGGGGCTTGGGCTACACCTTC